This T cell receptor (beta chain) came from a study of T cells in Graves' hyperthyroidism and ophthalmopathy. The CDR3 spans 14 residues. Looked up from germline, CDR1 is SGHVS and CDR2 is FQNEAQ. Ten or more counts support this clonotype. At one end the junction does not follow the germline gene, possibly because of a read error. Authors of the study amplified TCR beta CDR3 regions from RNA transcripts. HTBI primers were used for first-round RT-PCR of the TCR CDR3. TCRdb re-called the multiplex PCR reads with MiXCR, one entry per CDR3 protein. The sample has about 840,000 distinct CDR3 sequences; more than 30% are singletons.

The receptor was derived from a man younger than 30 with Graves' hyperthyroidism. The chain uses TRBV7-8 and TRBJ1-1; 8 nucleotides match TRBD1. Sequencing was carried out using blood. The CDR3 DNA reads as TGTGCCAGCAGCAGCACAGGGGGAAGGACTGAATCTTTCTTT. Its protein is CASSSTGGRTESFF.